These 19 T cell receptor beta chains came from one sample sequenced in a study of vaccination and CD4 T cells after COVID-19. Treatment noted: approximately 9-day PBMC culture with coronavirus spike peptide pools or control peptides (ViraFEST assay). Their antigens are not known. An Oncomine TCR Beta short-read assay was used to sequence the DNA from cultured CD4+ T cells. A single record per CDR3 protein comes from TCRdb applying MiXCR to the PCR reads. Of 7,000 to 10,000 distinct CDR3 sequences listed, around 21% are singletons. Sequencing was performed on CD4+ T cells from blood, cultured in vitro, taken after SARS-CoV-2 vaccination. These receptors were collected from a human donor who had recovered from COVID-19.

This clonotype was seen at least ten times. The V call is TRBV7-9, the J call TRBJ1-6; D gene uncertain. This CDR3 is built from 16 residues. The V end was cut by 5 bases, the J end by 9 bases, with 20 bases between. Germline V gene lookup returns CDR1 SEHNR and CDR2 FQNEAQ (reference sequence). CDR3 nucleotides: TGTGCCAGCAGCCCTCCCGGTGTCGGTCGAGGTTCACCCCTCCACTTT. It is translated as CASSPPGVGRGSPLHF.

The chain is built from TRBV5-1 and TRBJ2-3; the D gene is possibly TRBD1 (5 bases). The CDR3 length is 17 residues. Germline V gives CDR1 SGHRS, CDR2 YFSETQ. V was shortened by 0 bases and J by 2 bases, with 16 bases between the two germline ends. As DNA, the CDR3 is TGCGCCAGCAGCTTGGGCGCAGGGCCCCGATACACAGATACGCAGTATTTT. It yields the protein CASSLGAGPRYTDTQYF. Full variable domain (rest looked up from reference TRBV5-1 and TRBJ2-3): KAGVTQTPRYLIKTRGQQVTLSCSPISGHRSVSWYQQTPGQGLQFLFEYFSETQRNKGNFPGRFSGRQFSNSRSEMNVSTLELGDSALYLCASSLGAGPRYTDTQYFGPGTRLTVL.

By its share, this clonotype is medium-sized. The rearrangement uses TRBV6-1 and TRBJ1-5, with D perhaps matching TRBD1 (6 bases). The CDR3 consists of 16 residues. CDR1 and CDR2 from the germline V gene are MNHNS and SASEGT. The germline V and J ends were trimmed by 10 bases and 2 bases, with 21 bases remaining between them. The DNA for the CDR3 is TGTGCCATCGAGGCAGGGGCCATGGTTGGCAATCAGCCCCAGCATTTT. As protein: CAIEAGAMVGNQPQHF.

This clonotype was counted only a few times. The chain recombines TRBV10-3 with TRBJ1-2, with TRBD1 matching over 8 bases. The CDR3 totals 14 residues. J gave up 6 bases and V 7 bases, and 10 bases lay outside the gene matches. The germline V gene encodes CDR1 ENHRY and CDR2 SYGVKD. CDR3 coding DNA: TGTGCCATCAATCCCGGGACAGGTTCTCATGGCTACACCTTC. The encoded protein is CAINPGTGSHGYTF.

This clonotype was counted between two and nine times. The chain couples TRBV5-5 to TRBJ2-5, with D possibly matching TRBD1 (6 bases). Germline-derived CDR1 and CDR2 are SGHKS and YYEKEE (reference sequence). The V and J ends lost 5 bases and 5 bases respectively, with 13 bases between them. The CDR3 totals 13 residues. CDR3 protein: CASSPQGLETQYF. The CDR3 DNA follows: TGTGCCAGCAGTCCCCAGGGGCTCGAGACCCAGTACTTC.

This clonotype was recorded many times. The chain links TRBV6-1 to TRBJ2-7, with a tentative D call TRBD1 (5 bases). The V and J ends lost 6 bases and 2 bases respectively, with 17 bases between them. Germline-derived CDR1 and CDR2 are MNHNS and SASEGT. This CDR3 has 15 amino acids. CDR3 sequence: CASRSWGSEAYEQYF. The CDR3 DNA reads as TGTGCCAGCAGGTCCTGGGGCAGCGAAGCCTACGAGCAGTACTTC.

This clonotype was found a few times. The CDR3 region has the DNA TGTGCCAGCAGTTTACTAGCGGGGACCACAGATACGCAGTATTTT. Protein product: CASSLLAGTTDTQYF. The rearrangement joins TRBV6-4 to TRBJ2-3, with 10 bases that match TRBD2. Germline loops: CDR1 MRHNA, CDR2 SNTAGT. The CDR3 is made up of 15 amino acids. V lost 5 bases and J lost 2; bases outside the gene matches: 4.

The J gene is TRBJ2-1, the V gene TRBV20-1; a weak D match, TRBD2 (6 bases). CDR1 and CDR2 (germline): DFQATT, SNEGSKA (reference sequence). CDR3 length equals 15 residues. CDR3 sequence reads: CRGAQRVSTDNEQFF. CDR3 coding DNA: TGCAGAGGGGCTCAGCGGGTTTCGACGGACAATGAGCAGTTCTTC.

This clonotype was observed a few times. The chain combines TRBV18 with TRBJ2-5; D ambiguous. Germline V gene sequence: CDR1 KGHSH, CDR2 LQKENI. Deletions cut 2 bases from V and 4 bases from J, with 5 bases between. CDR3 length: 12 amino acids. DNA of the CDR3: TGTGCCAGCTCACCAGAAAGAGAGACCCAGTACTTC. Translated, it gives CASSPERETQYF.

This clonotype was seen repeatedly, ten times or more. The V and J genes are TRBV28 and TRBJ2-5; D possibly corresponds to TRBD1 (6 bases). The CDR3 extends over 16 amino acids. V lost 2 bases and J lost 2, with 15 bases in between. From germline, CDR1 is MDHEN and CDR2 SYDVKM. CDR3 DNA: TGTGCCAGCAGTTTACCCCTTAACAGGGATCAAGAGACCCAGTACTTC. Its protein product is CASSLPLNRDQETQYF.

J is TRBJ1-2 and V is TRBV6-1, with 7 bases aligning to TRBD1. Germline CDR1 is MNHNS and CDR2 is SASEGT. The CDR3 spans 12 residues. V lost 3 bases to trimming and J lost 5 bases; unmatched junction nucleotides: 0. The CDR3 DNA reads TGTGCCAGCAGTGAGGGACAGTATGGCTACACCTTC. This codes for CASSEGQYGYTF.

This clonotype was detected only a few times. The CDR3 here is CASSLIQDRHFEAFF. CDR3 in DNA: TGTGCCAGCAGCCTCATACAGGACAGGCACTTTGAAGCTTTCTTT. The chain is built from TRBV6-1 and TRBJ1-1; 7 bases line up with TRBD1. The CDR3 consists of 15 residues. Losses at the gene ends were 6 bases for V and 7 bases for J; bases not matched to a gene: 14. Germline-derived CDR1 and CDR2 are MNHNS and SASEGT.

This clonotype came up a few times. The chain combines TRBV6-8 with TRBJ2-3; 7 bases match TRBD1. The CDR3 spans 19 residues. V gave up 1 base and J gave up 3 bases; unmatched junction bases: 16. The germline V gene encodes CDR1 MNHGY and CDR2 SAAAGT. CDR3 sequence: CASSYYNRQGGPRTDTQYF. CDR3 nucleotides: TGTGCCAGCAGTTACTACAACCGACAGGGTGGGCCCAGAACAGATACGCAGTATTTT.

The rearrangement joins TRBV28 to TRBJ1-5, with TRBD1 identical over 7 bases. The CDR3 length is 13 residues. V shed 2 bases, J shed 9 bases, and the junction held 4 bases outside the gene matches. The V gene's germline CDR1 is MDHEN and CDR2 SYDVKM. The CDR3 reads CASSLKGARPQHF. The CDR3 bases are TGTGCCAGCAGTTTAAAGGGGGCTAGGCCCCAGCATTTT.

This clonotype has just a few counts. This chain connects TRBV29-1 to TRBJ2-5, with unresolved D. Germline assignment: CDR1 SQVTM and CDR2 ANQGSEA. Trimming took 7 bases from V and 5 from J, leaving 8 bases between them. The CDR3 totals 10 residues. CDR3: CSASMETQYF. The CDR3 bases are TGCAGCGCCTCCATGGAGACCCAGTACTTC.

A few counts support this clonotype. The chain couples TRBV6-1 to TRBJ1-6; D gene uncertain. V shed 4 bases and J shed 10 bases, with 11 bases lying between them. From germline, CDR1 is MNHNS and CDR2 SASEGT. CDR3 length: 13 amino acids. CDR3 DNA: TGTGCCAGCAGTGTTACCAGTAGATCACCCCTCCACTTT. The encoded protein is CASSVTSRSPLHF.

This clonotype was picked up a small number of times. This sequence joins TRBV14 and TRBJ1-1; 8 nucleotides align to TRBD1. CDR3 size: 15 residues. From germline, CDR1 is SGHDN and CDR2 FVKESK. With V trimmed by 4 bases and J by 8 bases, 12 bases remained unmatched. CDR3 residues: CASSPRTGRDKEAFF. CDR3 bases: TGTGCCAGCAGCCCCAGGACAGGGAGGGATAAAGAAGCTTTCTTT.

Concerning this clonotype itself: The junction shows a germline mismatch at one end, possibly a read error. The rearrangement joins TRBV7-2 to TRBJ2-3; perhaps D is TRBD1 or TRBD2 (6 bases each). Germline V gene sequence: CDR1 SGHTA, CDR2 FQGNSA. The CDR3 runs 16 residues. The CDR3 is CAGSLKGGSITDTQYF. The CDR3 DNA sequence: TGTGCCGGCAGCTTGAAAGGGGGGTCGATAACAGATACGCAGTATTTT.

The V call is TRBV25-1, the J call TRBJ2-5; TRBD1 agrees at 7 bases. V was clipped by 4 bases and J by 5 bases; unmatched bases: 10. The CDR3 spans 15 residues. Looked up from germline, CDR1 is MGHDK and CDR2 is SYGVNS. The CDR3 DNA reads TGTGCCAGCAGTGGACAGACAGGGTTGTTGGAGACCCAGTACTTC. Protein sequence: CASSGQTGLLETQYF. The variable domain in full, with the rest retrieved from reference TRBV25-1 and TRBJ2-5, is EADIYQTPRYLVIGTGKKITLECSQTMGHDKMYWYQQDPGMELHLIHYSYGVNSTEKGDLSSESTVSRIRTEHFPLTLESARPSHTSQYLCASSGQTGLLETQYFGPGTRLLVL.